Sequencing of this T cell receptor beta chain was carried out in a study of T cell repertoires in cytomegalovirus infection. Study information: In public TCR beta signatures, there were indications of both CMV infection and matching HLA type. Findings and caveats of the study: The study found HLA-C-restricted CMV-specific TCR beta clonotypes dominating the ex vivo response.

From the reads, TCRdb called clonotypes with MiXCR, one entry per CDR3 protein. The table has 200,000 to 300,000 distinct CDR3 sequences, 12% seen once; the top ten hold 1.5% to 2%. This clonotype was counted only a few times. Its antigen is as yet unknown. The germline CDR1 and CDR2 sequences are MNHEY and SVGAGI. This CDR3 is 16 amino acids long. V was pared by 0 bases and J by 2 bases, with 14 bases between. V and J are TRBV6-5 and TRBJ2-7, with unresolved D. The TCR sequence derives from a human donor in good health (CMV status not recorded). Some clones in this sample may be carry-over from other donors' samples. The sample consisted of PBMCs. The CDR3 sequence: CASSYSRLDNAYEQYF. The CDR3 DNA is TGTGCCAGCAGTTACTCGAGGCTCGACAACGCCTACGAGCAGTACTTC.